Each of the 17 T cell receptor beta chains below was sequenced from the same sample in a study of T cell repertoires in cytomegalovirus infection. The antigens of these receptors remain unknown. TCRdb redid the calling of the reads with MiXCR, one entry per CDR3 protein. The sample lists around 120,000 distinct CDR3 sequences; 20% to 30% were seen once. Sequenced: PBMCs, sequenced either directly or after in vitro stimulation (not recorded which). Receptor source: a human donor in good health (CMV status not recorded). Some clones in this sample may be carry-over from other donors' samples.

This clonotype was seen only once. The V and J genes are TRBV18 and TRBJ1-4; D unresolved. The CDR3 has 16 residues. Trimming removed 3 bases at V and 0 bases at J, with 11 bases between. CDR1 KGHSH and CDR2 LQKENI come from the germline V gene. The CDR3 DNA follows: TGTGCCAGCTCACCGGACCTCCTTGCAACTAATGAAAAACTGTTTTTT. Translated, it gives CASSPDLLATNEKLFF.

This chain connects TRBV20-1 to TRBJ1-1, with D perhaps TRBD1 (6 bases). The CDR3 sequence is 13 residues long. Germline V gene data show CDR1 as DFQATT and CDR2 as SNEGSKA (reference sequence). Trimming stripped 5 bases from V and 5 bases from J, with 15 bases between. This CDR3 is CSAENREWTEAFF. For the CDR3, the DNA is TGCAGTGCTGAGAACAGGGAATGGACTGAAGCTTTCTTT.

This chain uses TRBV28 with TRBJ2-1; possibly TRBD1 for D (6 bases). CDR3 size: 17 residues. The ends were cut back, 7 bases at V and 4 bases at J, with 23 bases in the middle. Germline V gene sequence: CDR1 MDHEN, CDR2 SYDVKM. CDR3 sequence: CASTIVPRAGVYNEQFF. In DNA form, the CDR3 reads TGTGCCAGCACCATAGTTCCCCGGGCAGGGGTTTACAATGAGCAGTTCTTC.

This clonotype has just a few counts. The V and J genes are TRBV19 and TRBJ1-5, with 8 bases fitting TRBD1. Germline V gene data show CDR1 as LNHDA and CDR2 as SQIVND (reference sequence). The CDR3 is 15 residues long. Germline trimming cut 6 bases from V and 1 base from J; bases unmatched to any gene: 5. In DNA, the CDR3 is TGTGCCAGTAGCCAACAGGGGGAAAGCAATCAGCCCCAGCATTTT. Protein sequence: CASSQQGESNQPQHF.

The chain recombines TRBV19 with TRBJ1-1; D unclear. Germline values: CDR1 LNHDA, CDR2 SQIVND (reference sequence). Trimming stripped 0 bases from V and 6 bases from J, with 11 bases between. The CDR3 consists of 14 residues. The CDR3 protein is CASSIESGTAEAFF. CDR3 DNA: TGTGCCAGTAGTATAGAGTCGGGAACGGCTGAAGCTTTCTTT. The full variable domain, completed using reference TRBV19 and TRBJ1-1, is DGGITQSPKYLFRKEGQNVTLSCEQNLNHDAMYWYRQDPGQGLRLIYYSQIVNDFQKGDIAEGYSVSREKKESFPLTVTSAQKNPTAFYLCASSIESGTAEAFFGQGTRLTVV.

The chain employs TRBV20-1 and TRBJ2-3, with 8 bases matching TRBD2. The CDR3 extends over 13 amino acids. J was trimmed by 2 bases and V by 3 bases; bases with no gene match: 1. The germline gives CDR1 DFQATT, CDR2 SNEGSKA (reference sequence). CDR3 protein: CSASGRATDTQYF. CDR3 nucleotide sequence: TGCAGTGCTAGCGGGAGGGCCACAGATACGCAGTATTTT.

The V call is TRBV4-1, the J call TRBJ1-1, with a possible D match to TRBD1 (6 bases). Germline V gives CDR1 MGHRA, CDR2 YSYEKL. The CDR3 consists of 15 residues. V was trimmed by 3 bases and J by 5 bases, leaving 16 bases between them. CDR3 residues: CASSHPRGAGTEAFF. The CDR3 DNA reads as TGCGCCAGCAGCCACCCCCGGGGGGCAGGGACTGAAGCTTTCTTT.

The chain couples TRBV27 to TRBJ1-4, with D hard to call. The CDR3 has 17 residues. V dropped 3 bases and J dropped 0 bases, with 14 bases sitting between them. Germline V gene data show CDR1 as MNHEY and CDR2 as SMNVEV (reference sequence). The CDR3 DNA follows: TGTGCCAGCAGTTTTCGCCCGGACGGGACAACTAATGAAAAACTGTTTTTT. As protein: CASSFRPDGTTNEKLFF.

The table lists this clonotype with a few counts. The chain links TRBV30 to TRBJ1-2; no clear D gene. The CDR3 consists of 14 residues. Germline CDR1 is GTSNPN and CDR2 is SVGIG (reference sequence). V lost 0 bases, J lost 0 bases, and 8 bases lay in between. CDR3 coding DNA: TGTGCCTGGAGTGTAGAACTCCCTAACTATGGCTACACCTTC. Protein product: CAWSVELPNYGYTF.

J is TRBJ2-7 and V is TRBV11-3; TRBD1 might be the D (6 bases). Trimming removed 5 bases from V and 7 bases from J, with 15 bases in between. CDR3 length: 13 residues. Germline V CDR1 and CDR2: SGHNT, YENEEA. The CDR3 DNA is TGTGCCAGCAGCGCGGACAGCTTCGGGGAGCAGTACGTC. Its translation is CASSADSFGEQYV.

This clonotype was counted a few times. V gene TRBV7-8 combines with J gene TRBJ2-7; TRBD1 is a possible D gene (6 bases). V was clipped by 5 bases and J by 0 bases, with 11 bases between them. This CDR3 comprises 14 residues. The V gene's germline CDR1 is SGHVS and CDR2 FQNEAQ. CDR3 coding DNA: TGTGCCAGCAGCGCGTGGGACAACTCCTACGAGCAGTACTTC. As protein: CASSAWDNSYEQYF. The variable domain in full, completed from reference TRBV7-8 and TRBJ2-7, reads GAGVSQSPRYKVAKRGQDVALRCDPISGHVSLFWYQQALGQGPEFLTYFQNEAQLDKSGLPSDRFFAERPEGSVSTLKIQRTQQEDSAVYLCASSAWDNSYEQYFGPGTRLTVT.

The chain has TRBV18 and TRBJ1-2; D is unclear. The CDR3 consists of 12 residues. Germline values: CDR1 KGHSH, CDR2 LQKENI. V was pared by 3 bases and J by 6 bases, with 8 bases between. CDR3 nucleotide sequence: TGTGCCAGCTCACCGGGTCGGGATGGCTACACCTTC. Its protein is CASSPGRDGYTF.

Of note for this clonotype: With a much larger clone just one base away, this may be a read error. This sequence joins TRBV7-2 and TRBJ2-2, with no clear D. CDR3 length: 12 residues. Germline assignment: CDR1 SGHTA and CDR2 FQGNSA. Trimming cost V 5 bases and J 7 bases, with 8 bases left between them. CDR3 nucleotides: TGTGCCAGCAGCGTAATAGTCGGGGAGCTGTTTTTT. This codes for CASSVIVGELFF.

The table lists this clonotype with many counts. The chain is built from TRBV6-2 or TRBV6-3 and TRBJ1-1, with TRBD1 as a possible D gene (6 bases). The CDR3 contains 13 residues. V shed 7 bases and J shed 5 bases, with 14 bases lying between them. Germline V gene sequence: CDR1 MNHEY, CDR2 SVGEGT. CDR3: CASTVQGWTEAFF. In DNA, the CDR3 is TGTGCCAGCACCGTACAGGGATGGACTGAAGCTTTCTTT.

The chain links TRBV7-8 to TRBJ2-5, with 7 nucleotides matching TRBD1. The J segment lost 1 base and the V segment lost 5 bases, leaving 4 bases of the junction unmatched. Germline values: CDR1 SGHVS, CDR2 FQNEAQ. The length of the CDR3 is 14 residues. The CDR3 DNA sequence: TGTGCCAGCAGCCGAGACAGGGCCCAAGAGACCCAGTACTTC. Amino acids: CASSRDRAQETQYF.

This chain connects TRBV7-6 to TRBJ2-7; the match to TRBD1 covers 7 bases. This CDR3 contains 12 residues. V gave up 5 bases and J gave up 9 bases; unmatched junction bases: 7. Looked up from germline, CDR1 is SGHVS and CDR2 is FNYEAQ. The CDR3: CASSPEGALQYF. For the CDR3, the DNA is TGTGCCAGCAGCCCAGAGGGGGCTTTGCAGTACTTC.

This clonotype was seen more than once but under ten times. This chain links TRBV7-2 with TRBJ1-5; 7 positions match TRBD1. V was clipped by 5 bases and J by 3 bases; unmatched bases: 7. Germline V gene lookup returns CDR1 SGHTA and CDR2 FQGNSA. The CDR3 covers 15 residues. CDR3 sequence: CASSPEGAANQPQHF. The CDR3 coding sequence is TGTGCCAGCAGCCCAGAGGGGGCAGCCAATCAGCCCCAGCATTTT.